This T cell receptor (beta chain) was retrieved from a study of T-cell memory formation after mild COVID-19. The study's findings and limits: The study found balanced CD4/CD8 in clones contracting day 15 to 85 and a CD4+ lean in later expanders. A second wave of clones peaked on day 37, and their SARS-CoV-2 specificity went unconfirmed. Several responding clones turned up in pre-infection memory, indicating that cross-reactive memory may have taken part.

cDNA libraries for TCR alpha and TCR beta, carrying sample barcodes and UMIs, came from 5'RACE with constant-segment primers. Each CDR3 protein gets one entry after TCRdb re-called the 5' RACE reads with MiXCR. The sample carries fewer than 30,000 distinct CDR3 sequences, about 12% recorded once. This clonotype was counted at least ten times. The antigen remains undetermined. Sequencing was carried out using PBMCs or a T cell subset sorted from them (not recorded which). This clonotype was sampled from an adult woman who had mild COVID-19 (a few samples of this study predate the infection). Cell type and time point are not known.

CDR3 region: CASKTFSYNEQFF. The CDR3 DNA reads TGTGCCAGCAAGACTTTCTCCTACAATGAGCAGTTCTTC. The chain is built from TRBV12-3 or TRBV12-4 and TRBJ2-1, with no clear D. V lost 7 bases and J 0 bases, leaving 7 bases between the germline ends. This CDR3 has 13 amino acids.